A selection of T cell receptor beta chains follows, all from one sample in a study of blood T cell repertoires in COVID-19. Generated by immunoSEQ multiplex PCR, the TCRdb table keeps only in-frame clones and is missing some. The sample includes over 45,000 clones, approximately 80% of them seen just once. Sequenced input: peripheral blood. The receptors shown here come from a man in his forties or fifties with active or convalescent COVID-19. CDR3s include the opening cysteine and the closing phenylalanine or tryptophan. The order of the fields is CDR3 length, clone size, V gene, D gene, J gene, CDR3 protein, CDR3 DNA. The D gene is left open where the match is weak. Expanded clones get a size class; other rows say once, few or many, or leave the size out.

length: 15; size: .; V: TRBV5-1; D: TRBD1; J: TRBJ1-6; CDR3: CASSATGGRDSPLHF; DNA: TGCGCCAGCAGCGCCACAGGGGGCCGGGATTCACCCCTCCACTTT
length: 14; size: .; V: TRBV6-2/TRBV6-3; D: .; J: TRBJ2-5; CDR3: CASSRGGGQETQYF; DNA: TGTGCCAGCAGTCGCGGTGGCGGACAAGAGACCCAGTACTTC
length: 16; size: .; V: TRBV9; D: TRBD2; J: TRBJ2-1; CDR3: CASSVDSGSWIDEQFF; DNA: TGTGCCAGCAGCGTTGATAGCGGGAGTTGGATCGATGAGCAGTTCTTC
length: 13; size: .; V: TRBV4-1; D: .; J: TRBJ2-7; CDR3: CASSLGQTYEQYF; DNA: TGCGCCAGCAGCCTCGGACAGACCTACGAGCAGTACTTC
length: 14; size: .; V: TRBV4-2; D: TRBD1; J: TRBJ1-2; CDR3: CASSQVRQGDGYTF; DNA: TGTGCCAGCAGCCAAGTGCGACAGGGTGACGGCTACACCTTC
length: 15; size: .; V: TRBV7-9; D: .; J: TRBJ1-3; CDR3: CASRPTAGNGNTIYF; DNA: TGTGCCAGCAGACCTACCGCGGGGAACGGAAACACCATATATTTT
length: 14; size: .; V: TRBV6-5; D: TRBD1; J: TRBJ2-7; CDR3: CASRARQGSYEQYF; DNA: TGTGCCAGCAGAGCGAGACAGGGCTCCTACGAGCAGTACTTC
length: 16; size: .; V: TRBV4-1; D: TRBD1; J: TRBJ2-3; CDR3: CASSQEVGQGPDTQYF; DNA: TGCGCCAGCAGCCAAGAAGTAGGACAGGGGCCAGATACGCAGTATTTT
length: 16; size: .; V: TRBV11-3; D: .; J: TRBJ1-2; CDR3: CASSLNSGSLVSGYTF; DNA: TGTGCCAGCAGCTTAAATAGTGGCAGTTTGGTTAGCGGCTACACCTTC
length: 15; size: .; V: TRBV18; D: .; J: TRBJ2-7; CDR3: CASSPGLGGSYEQYF; DNA: TGTGCCAGCTCACCGGGGTTAGGGGGTTCCTACGAGCAGTACTTC
length: 15; size: .; V: TRBV5-1; D: TRBD1; J: TRBJ1-1; CDR3: CASSTSGTGGTEAFF; DNA: TGCGCCAGCAGCACGTCCGGGACAGGAGGCACTGAAGCTTTCTTT
length: 13; size: .; V: TRBV30; D: .; J: TRBJ1-1; CDR3: CAWSELQSTEAFF; DNA: TGTGCCTGGAGTGAATTACAGAGCACTGAAGCTTTCTTT
length: 16; size: .; V: TRBV7-6; D: TRBD2; J: TRBJ2-1; CDR3: CASSLGTSGRLNEQFF; DNA: TGTGCCAGCAGCTTAGGGACTAGCGGGAGATTAAATGAGCAGTTCTTC
length: 14; size: .; V: TRBV24-1; D: .; J: TRBJ2-1; CDR3: CATSDRRVGNEQFF; DNA: TGTGCCACCAGTGATCGGCGGGTAGGCAATGAGCAGTTCTTC
length: 15; size: .; V: TRBV9; D: TRBD1; J: TRBJ1-5; CDR3: CASSETGNSNQPQHF; DNA: TGTGCCAGCAGCGAGACAGGGAATAGCAATCAGCCCCAGCATTTT
length: 14; size: .; V: TRBV10-3; D: TRBD1; J: TRBJ2-5; CDR3: CAIRPGQGGETQYF; DNA: TGTGCCATCAGGCCGGGACAGGGTGGAGAGACCCAGTACTTC
length: 16; size: .; V: TRBV4-1; D: .; J: TRBJ1-6; CDR3: CASSLTRQAGWSPLHF; DNA: TGCGCCAGCAGCCTCACCCGACAGGCGGGTTGGTCACCCCTCCACTTT
length: 13; size: .; V: TRBV19; D: .; J: TRBJ1-1; CDR3: CASSLAPNTEAFF; DNA: TGTGCCAGTAGCTTGGCCCCGAACACTGAAGCTTTCTTT
length: 16; size: once; V: TRBV4-2; D: TRBD1; J: TRBJ1-2; CDR3: CASSQDATGGAYGYTF; DNA: TGTGCCAGCAGCCAAGACGCGACAGGGGGCGCCTATGGCTACACCTTC
length: 13; size: once; V: TRBV19; D: .; J: TRBJ2-1; CDR3: CASSRTESNEQFF; DNA: TGTGCCAGTAGTAGAACAGAAAGCAATGAGCAGTTCTTC
length: 13; size: .; V: TRBV10-1; D: TRBD1; J: TRBJ2-7; CDR3: CASSQQGAGEQYF; DNA: TGCGCCAGCAGTCAACAGGGGGCCGGCGAGCAGTACTTC
length: 16; size: few; V: TRBV11-2; D: TRBD1; J: TRBJ1-2; CDR3: CASSLDRGQGARGYTF; DNA: TGTGCCAGCAGCTTAGATCGCGGACAGGGGGCTCGTGGCTACACCTTC
length: 13; size: .; V: TRBV7-2; D: .; J: TRBJ2-7; CDR3: CASTRWRSYEQYF; DNA: TGTGCCAGCACCCGATGGCGGTCCTACGAGCAGTACTTC
length: 17; size: .; V: TRBV4-2; D: .; J: TRBJ2-1; CDR3: CASSQEATRGTYNEQFF; DNA: TGTGCCAGCAGCCAAGAGGCCACAAGGGGAACCTACAATGAGCAGTTCTTC
length: 16; size: .; V: TRBV4-2; D: .; J: TRBJ1-4; CDR3: CASSQTPLEGREKLFF; DNA: TGTGCCAGCAGCCAGACCCCCTTGGAGGGTAGGGAAAAACTGTTTTTT
length: 15; size: once; V: TRBV6-5; D: .; J: TRBJ1-6; CDR3: CASRDGSSYNSPLHF; DNA: TGTGCCAGCAGGGACGGGAGCTCCTATAATTCACCCCTCCACTTT
length: 19; size: .; V: TRBV2; D: .; J: TRBJ2-3; CDR3: CASSETTSGTPLSTDTQYF; DNA: TGTGCCAGCAGTGAAACTACATCCGGGACTCCCCTTAGCACAGATACGCAGTATTTT